A single sample gave rise to the 9 T cell receptor beta chains below, sequenced in a study of OX40 agonist ivuxolimab in advanced cancers. The repertoire was sequenced with immunoSEQ multiplex PCR; TCRdb's copy has only in-frame clones and lacks some. This table has tens of thousands of clones, over 75% appearing once. This sample comprised CD4+ or CD8+ T cells sorted from blood, obtained in a trial of the OX40 agonist ivuxolimab. These receptor sequences come from an adult with an advanced solid tumor such as melanoma, head and neck, liver or kidney cancer.

The J gene is TRBJ2-5, the V gene TRBV4-1, with 9 bases lining up with TRBD2. CDR1 is MGHRA, CDR2 YSYEKL, per germline. J was trimmed by 4 bases and V by 1 base; bases with no gene match: 10. There are 17 residues in the CDR3. The CDR3 coding sequence is TGCGCCAGCAGCCAAGTTGGGGCCGGACTAGCGCGAGAGACCCAGTACTTC. Protein product: CASSQVGAGLARETQYF.

As DNA, the CDR3 is TGCGCCAGCAGCCAAGACCCCCAGAGTGAAGCTTTCTTT. This sequence encodes CASSQDPQSEAFF. This chain connects TRBV4-3 to TRBJ1-1; D gene ambiguous. The V and J ends lost 0 bases and 7 bases respectively, with 9 bases between them. CDR3 length equals 13 residues. Germline V lookup: CDR1 LGHNA, CDR2 YSLEER.

The chain couples TRBV7-3 to TRBJ1-1; D is unresolved. V was pared by 5 bases and J by 4 bases, with 11 bases between. The CDR3 sequence is 13 residues long. Germline CDR1 reads SGHTA; CDR2 reads FQGTGA. The DNA for the CDR3 is TGTGCCAGCAGCACCCAACACGGCACTGAAGCTTTCTTT. Protein: CASSTQHGTEAFF.

CDR3 DNA: TGTGCCAGCTGCCAGTCTAATGAAAAACTGTTTTTT. Translated: CASCQSNEKLFF. This chain joins TRBV6-6 and TRBJ1-4; no reliable D call. This CDR3 is 12 amino acids long. Trimming removed 8 bases at V and 3 bases at J, with 7 bases between. Germline V lookup: CDR1 MNHNY, CDR2 SVGAGI (reference sequence).

V usage is TRBV7-2 and J usage is TRBJ1-3; tentative D call: TRBD1 (5 bases). CDR3 size: 15 residues. V was trimmed by 1 base and J by 4 bases, leaving 11 bases between them. Germline CDR1 and CDR2: SGHTA and FQGNSA. CDR3: CASSLGGAGGNTIYF. CDR3 bases: TGTGCCAGCAGCTTAGGTGGGGCAGGAGGAAACACCATATATTTT.

This clone was recorded once. The chain couples TRBV6-4 to TRBJ1-1; D ambiguous. V was pared by 2 bases and J by 3 bases, with 13 bases between. This CDR3 region has 15 residues. Germline values: CDR1 MRHNA, CDR2 SNTAGT. Here the CDR3 reads CASSDRSSQYTEAFF. The CDR3 region has the DNA TGTGCCAGCAGTGACCGTTCGAGCCAGTACACTGAAGCTTTCTTT.

The gene calls are TRBV27 and TRBJ2-5, with 8 bases fitting TRBD1. Gene TRBJ2-7 matches the end of the DNA better, so the J call may be wrong. The germline CDR1 and CDR2 sequences are MNHEY and SMNVEV (reference sequence). The CDR3 sequence is 15 residues long. In nucleotides, the CDR3 is TGTGCCAGCAAGGCCGGGTGGACAGGGAAAAACGAGCAGTACTTC. It codes for CASKAGWTGKNEQYF.

The chain has TRBV5-6 and TRBJ1-1; D possibly corresponds to TRBD1 (5 bases). The V end lost 4 bases, the J end lost 5 bases, and 12 bases lay between the germline ends. The CDR3 length is 13 residues. From germline, CDR1 is SGHDT and CDR2 YYEEEE. In nucleotides, the CDR3 is TGTGCCAGCAGCCATACCGACAGTACTGAAGCTTTCTTT. Its protein is CASSHTDSTEAFF.

The CDR3 nucleotides read TGTGCCAGCAGCCCACGAGGTGCGGCCTACACTGAAGCTTTCTTT. Its translation: CASSPRGAAYTEAFF. The chain joins TRBV5-8 to TRBJ1-1; D remains ambiguous. Trimming left V 4 bases short and J 3 bases short, with 16 bases between. Germline values: CDR1 SGHTS, CDR2 YDEGEE. CDR3 length equals 15 residues.